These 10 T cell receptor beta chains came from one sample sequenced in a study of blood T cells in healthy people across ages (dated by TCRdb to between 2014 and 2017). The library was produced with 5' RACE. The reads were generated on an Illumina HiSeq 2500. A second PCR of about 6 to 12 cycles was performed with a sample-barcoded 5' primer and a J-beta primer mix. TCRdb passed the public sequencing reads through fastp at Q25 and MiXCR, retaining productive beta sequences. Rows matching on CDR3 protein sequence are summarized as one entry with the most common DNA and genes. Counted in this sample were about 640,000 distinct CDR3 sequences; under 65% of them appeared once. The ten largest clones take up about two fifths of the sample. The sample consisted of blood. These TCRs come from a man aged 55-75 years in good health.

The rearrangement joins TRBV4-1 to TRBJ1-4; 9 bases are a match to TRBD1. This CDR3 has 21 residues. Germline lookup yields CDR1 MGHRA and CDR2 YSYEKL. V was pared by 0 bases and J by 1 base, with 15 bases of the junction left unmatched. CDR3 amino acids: CASSQEAPNRGPFVTNEKLFF. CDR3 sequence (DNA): TGCGCCAGCAGCCAAGAGGCCCCTAACAGGGGGCCGTTTGTAACTAATGAAAAACTGTTTTTT.

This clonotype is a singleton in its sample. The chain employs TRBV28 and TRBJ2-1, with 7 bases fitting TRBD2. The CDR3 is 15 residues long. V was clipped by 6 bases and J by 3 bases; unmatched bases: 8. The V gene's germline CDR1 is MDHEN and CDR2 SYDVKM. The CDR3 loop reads CASSTAGPNYNEQFF. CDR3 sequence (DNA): TGTGCCAGCAGCACAGCGGGGCCTAACTACAATGAGCAGTTCTTC.

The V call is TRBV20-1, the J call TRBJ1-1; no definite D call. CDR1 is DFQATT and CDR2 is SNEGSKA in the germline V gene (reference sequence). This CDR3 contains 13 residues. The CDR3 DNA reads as TGCGGCACTATCGACCTCCGGAACACTGAAGCTTTCTTT. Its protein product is CGTIDLRNTEAFF.

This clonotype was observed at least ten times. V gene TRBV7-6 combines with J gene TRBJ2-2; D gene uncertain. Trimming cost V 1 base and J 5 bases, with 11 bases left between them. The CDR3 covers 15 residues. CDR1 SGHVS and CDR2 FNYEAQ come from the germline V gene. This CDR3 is CASSLGTTRTGELFF. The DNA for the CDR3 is TGTGCCAGCAGCTTAGGAACCACGAGGACCGGGGAGCTGTTTTTT.

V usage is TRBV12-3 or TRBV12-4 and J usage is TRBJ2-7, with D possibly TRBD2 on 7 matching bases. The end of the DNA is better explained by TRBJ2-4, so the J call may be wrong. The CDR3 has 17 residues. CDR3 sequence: CASSLVVGGQVKNIQYF. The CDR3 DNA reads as TGTGCCAGCAGTTTAGTGGTGGGGGGGCAGGTTAAAAACATTCAGTACTTC.

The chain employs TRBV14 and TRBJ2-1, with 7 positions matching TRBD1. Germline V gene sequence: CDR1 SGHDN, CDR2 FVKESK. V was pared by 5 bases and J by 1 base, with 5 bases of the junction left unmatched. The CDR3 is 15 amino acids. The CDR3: CASSKTGVSYNEQFF. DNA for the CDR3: TGTGCCAGCAGCAAAACAGGGGTGTCCTACAATGAGCAGTTCTTC.

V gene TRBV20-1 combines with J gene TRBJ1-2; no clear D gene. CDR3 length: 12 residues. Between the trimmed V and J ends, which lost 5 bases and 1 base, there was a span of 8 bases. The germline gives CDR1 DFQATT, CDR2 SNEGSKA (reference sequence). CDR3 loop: CSAVPLNYGYTF. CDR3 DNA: TGCAGTGCTGTACCCCTTAACTATGGCTACACCTTC.

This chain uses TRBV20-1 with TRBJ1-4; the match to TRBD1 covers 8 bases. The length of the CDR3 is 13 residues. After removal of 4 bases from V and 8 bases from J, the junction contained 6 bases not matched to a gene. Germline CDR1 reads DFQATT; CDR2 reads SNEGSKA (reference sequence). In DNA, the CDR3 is TGCAGTGCTATAGGGACAGGTTTCGAAAAACTGTTTTTT. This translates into CSAIGTGFEKLFF.

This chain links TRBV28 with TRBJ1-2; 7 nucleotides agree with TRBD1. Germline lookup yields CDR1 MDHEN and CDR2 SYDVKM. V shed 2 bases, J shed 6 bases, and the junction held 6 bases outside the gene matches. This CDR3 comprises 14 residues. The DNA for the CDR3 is TGTGCCAGCAGTTTACCGACAGGGCCCCATGGCTACACCTTC. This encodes CASSLPTGPHGYTF.

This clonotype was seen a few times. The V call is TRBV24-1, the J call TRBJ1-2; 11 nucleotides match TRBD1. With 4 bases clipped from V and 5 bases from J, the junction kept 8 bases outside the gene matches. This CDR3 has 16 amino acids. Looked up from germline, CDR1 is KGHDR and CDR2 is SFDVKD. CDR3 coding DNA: TGTGCCACCAGTGACCGCCGGACAGGGGGCCCGTATGGCTACACCTTC. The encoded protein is CATSDRRTGGPYGYTF.